This TCR beta chain was observed in a study of cytomegalovirus exposure and HLA in healthy donors. As for the study in general: Most genotyped donors, 81% of around 370, had Caucasian-associated genetic ancestry.

The germline CDR1 and CDR2 sequences are SGDLS and YYNGEE. J was trimmed by 1 base and V by 4 bases; bases with no gene match: 0. The CDR3 is 13 residues long. 60 Vbeta and 13 Jbeta primers were used in PCR. Only in-frame clones appear in the TCRdb table, and some are missing; sequencing was by immunoSEQ multiplex PCR. The sample spans about 200,000 clones; the ten largest clones claim 0.74%. Regarding the study as a whole: With further analysis later on, most CMV-associated TCR beta chains appeared HLA-restricted. Sequencing likely generated an artifact that appeared as a cluster of highly shared sequence variants.

As for this clone: The antigen is unknown.

This receptor was taken from a boy aged 10-17 years in good health and CMV-seronegative. The sample comprised PBMCs. The V and J genes are TRBV9 and TRBJ2-3, with 7 bases fitting TRBD2. Here the CDR3 DNA reads TGTGCCAGCAGCCTAGCGGGCACAGATACGCAGTATTTT. As protein: CASSLAGTDTQYF.